This TCR beta chain stems from a study of T cell changes during pregnancy in multiple sclerosis. The repertoire was sequenced with immunoSEQ multiplex PCR; TCRdb's copy has only in-frame clones and lacks some. In the table there are 30,000 to 45,000 clones, around 92% of which are singletons. V trimming: 5 bases; J trimming: 8 bases; junction bases outside the gene matches: 6. In germline, CDR1 is ENHRY, CDR2 SYGVKD. The CDR3 spans 13 residues. The sample holds one count of this clone. The chain is built from TRBV10-3 and TRBJ2-1, with TRBD1 matching 7 bases. The specimen comprised CD4+ T cells from peripheral blood mononuclear cells, sampled in the second trimester of pregnancy. This receptor was taken from a female donor in good health, enrolled as a control in a pregnancy study. CDR3 sequence reads: CAISRQGGDEQFF. DNA for the CDR3: TGTGCCATCAGTAGACAGGGTGGGGATGAGCAGTTCTTC.